This T cell receptor (beta chain) was observed in a study of blood T cell repertoires in COVID-19. Study background: The United States, Italy and Spain supplied acute and convalescent COVID-19 samples. T cells, B-cell-depleted T cells, or PBMCs supplied cDNA or gDNA.

Original processing notes: Quantification of nucleated cells was approximated via reference gene primer amplification. The assay was immunoSEQ multiplex PCR, and TCRdb's table has in-frame clones only and misses some. V, J and clone size were drawn from that table, and D and trimming were deduced from the DNA. Of under 250,000 clones detected, around 85% appear once; the ten largest clones hold more than 7%. V shed 4 bases and J shed 4 bases, with 16 bases lying between them. In germline, CDR1 is SEHNR, CDR2 FQNEAQ (reference sequence). The CDR3 runs to 15 residues. This clonotype was obtained from a man at least 80 years old with acute or convalescent COVID-19. Material: peripheral blood. The rearrangement uses TRBV7-9 and TRBJ1-2, with D possibly matching TRBD1 (5 bases). The CDR3 DNA reads TGTGCCAGCAGCTCGTTGGCAGGGCGCGTCTATGGCTACACCTTC. As protein: CASSSLAGRVYGYTF. Full variable domain (missing parts from reference TRBV7-9 and TRBJ1-2): DTGVSQNPRHKITKRGQNVTFRCDPISEHNRLYWYRQTLGQGPEFLTYFQNEAQLEKSRLLSDRFSAERPKGSFSTLEIQRTEQGDSAMYLCASSSLAGRVYGYTFGSGTRLTVV.